The rows below give T cell receptor beta chains drawn from one sample of a study of shared clonotypes between healthy human individuals. Repertoires were generated with immunoSEQ multiplex PCR, while TCRdb's copy carries only in-frame clones and drops some. The sample includes some 740,000 clones, 92% of them seen just once. The sequenced material came from naive CD8+ T cells sorted from blood. The receptors shown here come from a man in his thirties or forties in good health. CDR3s include the opening cysteine and the closing phenylalanine or tryptophan. The order of the fields is J gene, clone size, V gene, D gene, CDR3 protein, CDR3 DNA. The D gene is left open where the match is weak. Size tells how often a clone was seen (once, few, many) or the class of an expanded clone, and some rows leave it out.

j_gene: TRBJ2-5; abundance: once; v_gene: TRBV5-4; d_gene: .; CDR3aa: CASSLELQETQYF; CDR3nt: TGTGCCAGCAGCTTGGAGCTACAAGAGACCCAGTACTTC
j_gene: TRBJ2-7; abundance: .; v_gene: TRBV29-1; d_gene: .; CDR3aa: CSVEDPGSDYEQYF; CDR3nt: TGCAGCGTTGAAGATCCTGGGTCTGACTACGAGCAGTACTTC
j_gene: TRBJ2-7; abundance: .; v_gene: TRBV13; d_gene: .; CDR3aa: CASSRQSSYEQYF; CDR3nt: TGTGCCAGCAGTCGACAGAGCTCCTACGAGCAGTACTTC
j_gene: TRBJ2-1; abundance: few; v_gene: TRBV10-3; d_gene: .; CDR3aa: CAISESDTNEQFF; CDR3nt: TGTGCCATCAGTGAGTCTGACACAAATGAGCAGTTCTTC
j_gene: TRBJ2-7; abundance: .; v_gene: TRBV28; d_gene: .; CDR3aa: CASSPGQTYEQYF; CDR3nt: TGTGCCAGCAGTCCGGGGCAGACCTACGAGCAGTACTTC
j_gene: TRBJ2-6; abundance: .; v_gene: TRBV28; d_gene: .; CDR3aa: CASRPDNSGANVLTF; CDR3nt: TGTGCCAGCAGACCAGACAACTCTGGGGCCAACGTCCTGACTTTC
j_gene: TRBJ1-1; abundance: .; v_gene: TRBV11-2; d_gene: .; CDR3aa: CASSLGSGQDTEAFF; CDR3nt: TGTGCCAGCAGCTTAGGTTCCGGGCAGGACACTGAAGCTTTCTTT
j_gene: TRBJ2-7; abundance: .; v_gene: TRBV13; d_gene: .; CDR3aa: CASSLGLEVNEQYF; CDR3nt: TGTGCCAGCAGCTTAGGGCTAGAGGTGAACGAGCAGTACTTC
j_gene: TRBJ1-1; abundance: .; v_gene: TRBV5-5; d_gene: .; CDR3aa: CASSLYRVGTEAFF; CDR3nt: TGTGCCAGCAGCTTATACAGGGTTGGCACTGAAGCTTTCTTT
j_gene: TRBJ2-7; abundance: once; v_gene: TRBV16; d_gene: .; CDR3aa: CASSQSTDRRQYF; CDR3nt: TGTGCCAGCAGCCAATCCACGGACAGACGACAGTACTTC
j_gene: TRBJ2-2; abundance: .; v_gene: TRBV2; d_gene: TRBD1; CDR3aa: CASSDSLDRGFAGELFF; CDR3nt: TGTGCCAGCAGTGATAGTTTGGACAGGGGGTTCGCCGGGGAGCTGTTTTTT
j_gene: TRBJ2-2; abundance: once; v_gene: TRBV7-9; d_gene: .; CDR3aa: CASSPPTATNTGELFF; CDR3nt: TGTGCCAGCAGCCCCCCCACGGCGACGAACACCGGGGAGCTGTTTTTT
j_gene: TRBJ2-7; abundance: .; v_gene: TRBV5-1; d_gene: TRBD2; CDR3aa: CASSPGTSGRTWEQYF; CDR3nt: TGCGCCAGCAGCCCAGGGACTAGCGGGAGGACGTGGGAGCAGTACTTC
j_gene: TRBJ2-3; abundance: once; v_gene: TRBV29-1; d_gene: TRBD2; CDR3aa: CSVELAEHTDTQYF; CDR3nt: TGCAGCGTTGAACTAGCGGAGCACACAGATACGCAGTATTTT
j_gene: TRBJ2-6; abundance: few; v_gene: TRBV21-1; d_gene: .; CDR3aa: CASGQGPISGANVLTF; CDR3nt: TGTGCCAGCGGTCAAGGTCCCATCTCTGGGGCCAACGTCCTGACTTTC
j_gene: TRBJ2-5; abundance: .; v_gene: TRBV5-4; d_gene: TRBD2; CDR3aa: CASTSGREGTQYF; CDR3nt: TGTGCCTCGACAAGCGGGAGGGAAGGTACCCAGTACTTC
j_gene: TRBJ2-7; abundance: .; v_gene: TRBV7-9; d_gene: TRBD1; CDR3aa: CASSLGQGVAYEQYF; CDR3nt: TGTGCCAGCAGCTTGGGACAGGGGGTAGCCTACGAGCAGTACTTC
j_gene: TRBJ2-1; abundance: .; v_gene: TRBV28; d_gene: TRBD1; CDR3aa: CAIEGQEYNEQFF; CDR3nt: TGTGCCATAGAGGGACAGGAGTACAATGAGCAGTTCTTC
j_gene: TRBJ2-1; abundance: .; v_gene: TRBV6-6; d_gene: .; CDR3aa: CASSYSPFRDEQFF; CDR3nt: TGTGCCAGCAGTTACTCTCCCTTCAGGGATGAGCAGTTCTTC
j_gene: TRBJ1-1; abundance: .; v_gene: TRBV29-1; d_gene: .; CDR3aa: CSVEELAFF; CDR3nt: TGCAGCGTTGAAGAGTTAGCTTTCTTT
j_gene: TRBJ2-3; abundance: .; v_gene: TRBV19; d_gene: .; CDR3aa: CASSIVARSSTDTQYF; CDR3nt: TGTGCCAGTAGTATAGTGGCCAGGTCTAGCACAGATACGCAGTATTTT
j_gene: TRBJ2-3; abundance: .; v_gene: TRBV28; d_gene: .; CDR3aa: CASRFLGGPYRTDTQYF; CDR3nt: TGTGCCAGCAGATTTTTGGGGGGCCCCTATCGCACAGATACGCAGTATTTT
j_gene: TRBJ1-4; abundance: .; v_gene: TRBV10-3; d_gene: TRBD1; CDR3aa: CAISEWTGGQGMIKLFF; CDR3nt: TGTGCCATCAGTGAGTGGACGGGGGGACAGGGGATGATTAAACTGTTTTTT
j_gene: TRBJ2-3; abundance: .; v_gene: TRBV29-1; d_gene: TRBD2; CDR3aa: CSGLAGDTQYF; CDR3nt: TGCAGCGGACTAGCGGGAGATACGCAGTATTTT
j_gene: TRBJ2-2; abundance: .; v_gene: TRBV4-3; d_gene: TRBD2; CDR3aa: CASSQEAGDKNTGELFF; CDR3nt: TGCGCCAGCAGCCAAGAGGCGGGAGATAAGAACACCGGGGAGCTGTTTTTT
j_gene: TRBJ1-1; abundance: .; v_gene: TRBV6-1; d_gene: .; CDR3aa: CASSGGVPEAFF; CDR3nt: TGTGCCAGCAGTGGTGGAGTACCTGAAGCTTTCTTT
j_gene: TRBJ2-1; abundance: .; v_gene: TRBV6-5; d_gene: TRBD2; CDR3aa: CASSYSKTSGYNEQFF; CDR3nt: TGTGCCAGCAGTTACTCGAAGACTAGCGGATACAATGAGCAGTTCTTC
j_gene: TRBJ1-5; abundance: .; v_gene: TRBV19; d_gene: .; CDR3aa: CASSSLPPENQPQHF; CDR3nt: TGTGCCAGTAGTAGCTTGCCCCCGGAGAACCAGCCCCAGCATTTT
j_gene: TRBJ2-7; abundance: .; v_gene: TRBV27; d_gene: TRBD2; CDR3aa: CASSFSGRIYEQYF; CDR3nt: TGTGCCAGCAGTTTTAGCGGGAGGATCTACGAGCAGTACTTC
j_gene: TRBJ2-7; abundance: .; v_gene: TRBV11-2; d_gene: .; CDR3aa: CASSLDQLTGSLYEQYF; CDR3nt: TGTGCCAGCAGCTTAGATCAGTTGACGGGAAGTCTGTACGAGCAGTACTTC
j_gene: TRBJ1-5; abundance: .; v_gene: TRBV5-6; d_gene: TRBD1; CDR3aa: CASSFGTGKGTPQHF; CDR3nt: TGTGCCAGCAGCTTCGGGACAGGGAAAGGAACGCCCCAGCATTTT
j_gene: TRBJ2-5; abundance: .; v_gene: TRBV4-1; d_gene: .; CDR3aa: CASSQDRGGGETQYF; CDR3nt: TGCGCCAGCAGCCAAGACAGGGGCGGGGGAGAGACCCAGTACTTC
j_gene: TRBJ2-1; abundance: .; v_gene: TRBV2; d_gene: .; CDR3aa: CASSSEQFF; CDR3nt: TGTGCCAGCAGTAGTGAGCAGTTCTTC
j_gene: TRBJ2-7; abundance: .; v_gene: TRBV20-1; d_gene: .; CDR3aa: CSARFPYEQYF; CDR3nt: TGCAGTGCTAGATTCCCCTACGAGCAGTACTTC
j_gene: TRBJ2-1; abundance: .; v_gene: TRBV10-1; d_gene: TRBD2; CDR3aa: CASSNSGRYNEQFF; CDR3nt: TGCGCCAGCAGTAACAGCGGGAGGTACAATGAGCAGTTCTTC
j_gene: TRBJ1-2; abundance: .; v_gene: TRBV19; d_gene: .; CDR3aa: CASSSGRPNYGYTF; CDR3nt: TGTGCCAGTAGTTCTGGGCGACCTAACTATGGCTACACCTTC
j_gene: TRBJ2-7; abundance: once; v_gene: TRBV7-9; d_gene: .; CDR3aa: CASSLTDSSYEQYF; CDR3nt: TGTGCCAGCAGTCTAACGGACAGTTCCTACGAGCAGTACTTC
j_gene: TRBJ2-2; abundance: many; v_gene: TRBV9; d_gene: .; CDR3aa: CASSARMVGGELFF; CDR3nt: TGTGCCAGCAGCGCCCGAATGGTTGGCGGGGAGCTGTTTTTT
j_gene: TRBJ2-2; abundance: .; v_gene: TRBV7-6; d_gene: TRBD2; CDR3aa: CASSSRTSGTGELFF; CDR3nt: TGTGCCAGCAGCAGCCGGACTAGCGGGACCGGGGAGCTGTTTTTT
j_gene: TRBJ2-5; abundance: .; v_gene: TRBV27; d_gene: .; CDR3aa: CASRGPQETQYF; CDR3nt: TGTGCCTCCCGGGGGCCGCAAGAGACCCAGTACTTC
j_gene: TRBJ2-2; abundance: .; v_gene: TRBV6-1; d_gene: .; CDR3aa: CASSWRRDRAGELFF; CDR3nt: TGTGCCAGCAGTTGGAGGAGGGATAGGGCCGGGGAGCTGTTTTTT
j_gene: TRBJ2-1; abundance: .; v_gene: TRBV1; d_gene: .; CDR3aa: CTSSQDDAQSVSYNEQFF; CDR3nt: TGCACCAGCAGCCAAGATGATGCGCAGAGTGTCTCCTACAATGAGCAGTTCTTC
j_gene: TRBJ2-2; abundance: .; v_gene: TRBV7-9; d_gene: .; CDR3aa: CASSFAYTGELFF; CDR3nt: TGTGCCAGCAGCTTCGCCTACACCGGGGAGCTGTTTTTT
j_gene: TRBJ2-3; abundance: .; v_gene: TRBV6-6; d_gene: TRBD2; CDR3aa: CASSYSTGGPQNTQYF; CDR3nt: TGTGCCAGCAGTTACTCGACGGGAGGGCCACAGAATACGCAGTATTTT
j_gene: TRBJ1-2; abundance: .; v_gene: TRBV9; d_gene: .; CDR3aa: CASRRGGGYTF; CDR3nt: TGTGCCAGCCGGAGGGGCGGGGGCTACACCTTC
j_gene: TRBJ2-7; abundance: few; v_gene: TRBV10-1; d_gene: .; CDR3aa: CASSERAILNGQYF; CDR3nt: TGCGCCAGCAGTGAGAGGGCCATCCTTAATGGGCAGTACTTC
j_gene: TRBJ2-7; abundance: .; v_gene: TRBV7-6; d_gene: .; CDR3aa: CASSPGLGQGTYEQYF; CDR3nt: TGTGCCAGCAGCCCAGGTCTTGGGCAGGGGACCTACGAGCAGTACTTC
j_gene: TRBJ2-2; abundance: .; v_gene: TRBV27; d_gene: .; CDR3aa: CASSSAGTTGELFF; CDR3nt: TGTGCCAGCAGTTCGGCAGGGACCACCGGGGAGCTGTTTTTT
j_gene: TRBJ1-1; abundance: few; v_gene: TRBV29-1; d_gene: .; CDR3aa: CSATPRGREDTEAFF; CDR3nt: TGCAGCGCCACTCCGAGGGGGAGGGAGGACACTGAAGCTTTCTTT
j_gene: TRBJ2-1; abundance: .; v_gene: TRBV6-6; d_gene: TRBD2; CDR3aa: CASSYPLGGGNEQFF; CDR3nt: TGTGCCAGCAGTTACCCCCTCGGGGGGGGCAATGAGCAGTTCTTC
j_gene: TRBJ2-3; abundance: .; v_gene: TRBV19; d_gene: .; CDR3aa: CASKRFADTQYF; CDR3nt: TGTGCCAGTAAGCGTTTCGCAGATACGCAGTATTTT
j_gene: TRBJ1-1; abundance: .; v_gene: TRBV7-3; d_gene: .; CDR3aa: CASSLDLLRGTILRCAEAFF; CDR3nt: TGTGCCAGCAGCTTAGATCTCCTGAGGGGTACGATTTTGAGATGCGCTGAAGCTTTCTTT
j_gene: TRBJ2-5; abundance: .; v_gene: TRBV9; d_gene: .; CDR3aa: CASSVAPQPGVGVRETQYF; CDR3nt: TGTGCCAGCAGCGTAGCACCCCAACCCGGAGTGGGGGTCAGGGAGACCCAGTACTTC
j_gene: TRBJ2-5; abundance: .; v_gene: TRBV7-8; d_gene: .; CDR3aa: CASSLYVAEETQYF; CDR3nt: TGTGCCAGCAGCTTATACGTGGCAGAAGAGACCCAGTACTTC